This is a list of T cell receptor beta chains from one sample in a study of cytomegalovirus exposure and HLA in healthy donors. The repertoire was sequenced with immunoSEQ multiplex PCR; TCRdb's copy has only in-frame clones and lacks some. The sample has some 170,000 clones; 75% to 90% are singletons. Sample: PBMCs. These receptor sequences come from a man aged 30-40 years in good health and CMV-seronegative. Both conserved end residues are part of each CDR3. The listing skips clone size in some rows; elsewhere it reads once, few, many or a size class.

TRBV7-6	.	14	CASSLGVGGIEAFF
TRBV28	.	15	CASSLDRASTDTQYF
TRBV15	.	15	CATSRRTTGFNGYTF
TRBV6-1	few	14	CASSAGLEANVLTF
TRBV28	.	14	CASSQRSSYNEQFF
TRBV5-6	.	13	CASSGGLSNEQFF
TRBV7-9	.	15	CASSLAQGTYNEQFF
TRBV30	.	13	CAWSPGDGYGYTF
TRBV5-8	.	13	CASEGLAVREQYF
TRBV27	once	16	CASSLMGREGRDEQFF
TRBV30	.	13	CAWRGSSGVGYTF
TRBV27	.	13	CASSGGQGNGYTF
TRBV30	.	16	CAWSGGQFANTGELFF
TRBV7-3	once	19	CASSLTLGDSPKDTGELFF
TRBV5-1	.	13	CASSLAGGGGQYF
TRBV5-1	.	15	CASRPLEGGGSPLHF
TRBV28	.	16	CASSLGPWGLNNEQFF
TRBV6-5	few	14	CASRGQILNYGYTF
TRBV7-8	.	14	CASSLEPQSYEQYF
TRBV2	.	15	CASSEGATSTDTQYF
TRBV19	.	13	CASRTSRGDEQFF
TRBV6-5	.	14	CATGGDRAPYGYTF
TRBV6-4	few	14	CASSDPSRNQPQHF
TRBV2	.	14	CASGWLAGVAEQFF
TRBV7-8	.	17	CASSRRGPETSSYEQYF
TRBV30	few	11	CAWSHGTLRLF
TRBV18	.	12	CASSRAQYEQYF
TRBV5-4	.	15	CASSLGGGPNYGYTF
TRBV6-5	few	12	CASRGGGGGYTF
TRBV27	.	16	CASSSSDSITGGELFF
TRBV5-1	.	12	CASREGNSPLHF
TRBV27	.	14	CASSPPGQVTEAFF